The clone carrying this TCR beta chain showed up just a few times. The antigen remains unidentified. This entry is derived from a study of early T cells in non-severe SARS-CoV-2 infection. As for the study in general: Whole-blood bulk RNA, unsorted, was sequenced, and chains were unpaired. Study-level findings and limits: Matching results from VDJdb favored anti-spike CD8 responses, leaving private and CD4 specificities undetected.

Molecules of cDNA were individually given unique molecular identifiers that were attached to them. TCRdb recomputed calls from the 5' RACE reads with MiXCR, one row per CDR3 protein. The sample holds tens of thousands of distinct CDR3 sequences, roughly 10% seen once. This clonotype was sampled from an adult who was a healthcare worker with PCR-confirmed SARS-CoV-2 infection or an uninfected control (not recorded which). Sequenced: whole blood.

The CDR3 nucleotides are TGTGCCAGCAGCGTAGCTAGCGGGGCTTACACCGGGGAGCTGTTTTTT. Its protein product is CASSVASGAYTGELFF. This chain joins TRBV9 and TRBJ2-2; 9 bases fit TRBD2. The CDR3 loop spans 16 amino acids. Germline-derived CDR1 and CDR2 are SGDLS and YYNGEE. Trimming at V came to 0 bases and at J to 3 bases, leaving 3 bases not matched to a gene. Together with reference TRBV9 and TRBJ2-2, the CDR3 gives the full variable domain: DSGVTQTPKHLITATGQRVTLRCSPRSGDLSVYWYQQSLDQGLQFLIQYYNGEERAKGNILERFSAQQFPDLHSELNLSSLELGDSALYFCASSVASGAYTGELFFGEGSRLTVL.